This T cell receptor (beta chain) was identified in a study of T cells in Graves' hyperthyroidism and ophthalmopathy. Study results and limitations: Model output signaled ophthalmopathy a median 6.5 months ahead of onset.

Amplified TCR beta CDR3 regions came from RNA transcripts. With the HTBI primer set, the TCR CDR3 went through a first round of RT-PCR. Using its own MiXCR run on the multiplex PCR reads, TCRdb lists one record per CDR3 protein. The sample has approximately 870,000 distinct CDR3 sequences; 38% are singletons. A word on this clonotype: The target antigen is unknown. The CDR3 does not close with the conserved phenylalanine or tryptophan, likely indicating a read error. No DNA is shown, since the ends of the CDR3 on it are uncertain; the CDR3 is the one TCRdb lists.

Graves' hyperthyroidism without ophthalmopathy progression within 18 months was termed stable. Exclusion followed for patients with uncontrolled infection, other autoimmune disease, pregnancy or lactation. The CDR3 sequence runs 9 residues, both termini included. The source material was blood. This chain uses TRBV12-3 or TRBV12-4 with TRBJ2-7; the tabulated D call, TRBD1, remains unverified against the DNA. This TCR was recovered from a young man with Graves' hyperthyroidism. CDR3 amino acids: CASSLAQGI.